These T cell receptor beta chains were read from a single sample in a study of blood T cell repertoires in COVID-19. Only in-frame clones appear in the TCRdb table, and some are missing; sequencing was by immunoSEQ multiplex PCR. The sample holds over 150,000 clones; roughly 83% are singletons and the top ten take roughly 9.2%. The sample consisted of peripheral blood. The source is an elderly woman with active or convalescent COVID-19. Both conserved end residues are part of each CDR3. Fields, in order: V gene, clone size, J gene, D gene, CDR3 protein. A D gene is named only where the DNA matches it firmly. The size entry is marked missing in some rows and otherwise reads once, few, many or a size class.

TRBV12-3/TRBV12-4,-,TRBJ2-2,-,CASSQNTGELFF
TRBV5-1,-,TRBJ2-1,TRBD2,CASSASSGAGNEQFF
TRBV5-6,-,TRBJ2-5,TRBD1,CASSLTGVTQYF
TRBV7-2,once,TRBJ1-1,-,CASSSYTHRADEAFF
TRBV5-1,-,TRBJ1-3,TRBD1,CASSLGGTDSGNTIYF
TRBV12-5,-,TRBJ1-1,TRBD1,CASGPDRGLGVAFF
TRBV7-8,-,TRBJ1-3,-,CASSLATAVISGNTIYF
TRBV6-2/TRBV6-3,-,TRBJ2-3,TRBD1,CASSFQGGTGIDTQYF
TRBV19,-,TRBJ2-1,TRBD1,CATIRGQGANEQFF
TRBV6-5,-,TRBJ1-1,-,CASTRYAEAFF
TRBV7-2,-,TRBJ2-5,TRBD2,CASSLGGGQETQYF
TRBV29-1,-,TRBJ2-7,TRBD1,CSGTGTAPSYEQYF
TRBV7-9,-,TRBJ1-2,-,CASSLEGLYYGYTF
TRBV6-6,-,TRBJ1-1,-,CASTFDVRDEAFF
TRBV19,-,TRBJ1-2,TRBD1,CASSIRDSNRVRYGYTF
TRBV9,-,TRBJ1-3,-,CASSVASGSGNTIYF
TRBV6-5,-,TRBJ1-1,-,CASSYRGFGHTEAFF
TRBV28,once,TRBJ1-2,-,CATNSYGYTF
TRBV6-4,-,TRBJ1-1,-,CASSNDRQTEAFF
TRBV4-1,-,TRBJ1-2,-,CASSQGQSGNYGYTF
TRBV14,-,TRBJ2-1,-,CASSREGFSSYNEQFF
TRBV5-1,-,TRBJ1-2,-,CASSLPPRDYGYTF
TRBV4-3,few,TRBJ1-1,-,CASSLEALSNTEAFF
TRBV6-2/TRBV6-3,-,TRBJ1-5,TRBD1,CASRPRTGGHQPQHF
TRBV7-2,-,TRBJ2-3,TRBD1,CASSLVGTGATDTQYF
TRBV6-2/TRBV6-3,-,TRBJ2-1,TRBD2,CASSRHSGTRNEQFF
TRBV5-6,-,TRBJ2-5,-,CASSTLGQLQETQYF
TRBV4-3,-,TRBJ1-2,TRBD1,CASSPQGNYGYTF
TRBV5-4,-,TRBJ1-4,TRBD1,CASSFRDRDEKLFF
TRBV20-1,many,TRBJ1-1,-,CSASWASSNTEAFF
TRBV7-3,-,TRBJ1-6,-,CASSEQGADNSPLHF
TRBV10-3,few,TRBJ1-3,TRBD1,CAISGTGVGNTIYF
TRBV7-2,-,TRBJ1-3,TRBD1,CASSLEGGRVNGNTIYF
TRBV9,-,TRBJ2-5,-,CASSVRENTGPQETQYF
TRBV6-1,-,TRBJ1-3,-,CASSEYFSGGPGNTIYF
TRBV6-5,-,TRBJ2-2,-,CAGNLEGNTGELFF
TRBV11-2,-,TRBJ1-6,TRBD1,CASSFRQGESPLHF
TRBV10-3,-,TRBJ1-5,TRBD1,CAIRGDRNQPQHF
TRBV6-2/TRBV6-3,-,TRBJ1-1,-,CASSLGTTVFF
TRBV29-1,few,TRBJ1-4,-,CSVQDPNEKLFF
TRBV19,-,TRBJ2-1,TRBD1,CASIGPGQGVPNEQFF
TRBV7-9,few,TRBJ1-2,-,CASSLETRGGYTF
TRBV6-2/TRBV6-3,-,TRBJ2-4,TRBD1,CASSSVRGLKNIQYF